This TCR beta chain was sequenced during a study of blood T cell repertoires in COVID-19 (TCRdb year 2020). The study in broad terms: Samples from collaborators originated in the United States, Italy and Spain and spanned both the acute and convalescent phases of COVID-19. A freely available public database, intended as a resource for researchers studying the immune response to SARS-CoV-2, is where the repertoires were released. The sample metadata nearly always contained a de-identified subject ID, COVID-19 status, age in years and sex. The material from the prospective study consisted of cDNA or gDNA derived from T cells, B-cell-depleted T cells, or PBMCs. Where available, HLA class I and class II types were taken from metadata supplied by the sample provider and were not determined by assay-based typing. Deeply sampled blood TCRbeta repertoires from subjects exposed to, actively infected with, or recovered from COVID-19 were included in the dataset. The samples were drawn from two sources: the first 160 participants of the ongoing ImmuneRACE study, and 950 to 1,500 subjects contributed by 6 global collaborators.

Study-level results and caveats: The quantity of clinical and demographic metadata differed by source and by participant and was supplied without curation.

The CDR3 contains 12 residues, cysteine and phenylalanine counted. Only the CDR3 DNA is retained, 36 bases long and in frame from the first base. As encoded in the germline V gene, CDR1 is SNHLY while CDR2 is FYNNEI. Trimming costs V 8 bases and J 8 bases, and their ends lie 15 bases apart. The immunoSEQ Assay, a bias-controlled multiplex PCR, was used to amplify TCRbeta CDR3 regions from genomic DNA. Concerning the study's data processing: The number of nucleated cells in each sample was estimated by amplification of reference gene primers within the assay. To quantify the absolute abundance of each unique TCRbeta CDR3 rearrangement, sequence reads were collapsed and filtered. For each sample, productive Simpson clonality was calculated as the square root of Simpson's diversity index over productive rearrangements. This immuneACCESS table, as held by TCRdb, lists in-frame sequences with V and J called but not all clones. Of the missing ones, under half trace to an unresolved V gene in checked studies; the others have no known cause. V and J calls and clone size are as listed in that table; D and trimming were resolved from the DNA. For this sample there are approximately 240,000 clones; approximately 86% appear just once. In total, the top ten clones hold about 3% of the sample.

Another Seattle source contributed samples from volunteer blood donors who had recovered from COVID-19. The collaborating institutions used their own protocols to collect whole blood in K2EDTA tubes. For TCRbeta analysis, collaborators shipped samples as frozen whole blood, isolated PBMCs, or DNA extracted from either of those sample types. In regard to this clone: The antigen it binds to is not known. The input lacks base qualities; no much larger clone sits a single base away. The sample carries other DNA sequences with the same CDR3.

In this chain, TRBV2 is recombined with TRBJ1-2; TRBD1 is a weak D gene call, 5 bases matching. This receptor was obtained from a woman in her 30s who had recovered from COVID-19. Sequencing input: peripheral blood. The encoded CDR3 is CASGAGWGGYTF. The nucleotide sequence is TGTGCCAGCGGGGCGGGGTGGGGGGGCTACACCTTC.